Each of the 4 T cell receptor beta chains below was sequenced from the same sample in a study of early T cells in non-severe SARS-CoV-2 infection. TCRdb analysed the 5' RACE reads with MiXCR anew, one entry per CDR3 protein. In the table there are 50,000 to 65,000 distinct CDR3 sequences, about 8.9% of which are singletons. The sequencing input was whole blood. The receptors shown here come from an adult who was a healthcare worker with PCR-confirmed SARS-CoV-2 infection or an uninfected control (not recorded which).

This clonotype was detected only a few times. As DNA, the CDR3 is TGCAGCGTTGACGAGGGGGCGCGAAACATTCAGTACTTC. The encoded protein is CSVDEGARNIQYF. J is TRBJ2-4 and V is TRBV29-1, with TRBD1 identical over 7 bases. Germline V lookup: CDR1 SQVTM, CDR2 ANQGSEA. V dropped 3 bases and J dropped 6; count of bases not matched to a gene: 5. CDR3 length equals 13 residues.

This chain connects TRBV6-2 or TRBV6-3 to TRBJ2-2; 13 positions match TRBD2. CDR3 size: 16 residues. Germline V gene lookup returns CDR1 MNHEY and CDR2 SVGEGT. V shed 5 bases, J shed 5 bases, and the junction held 5 bases outside the gene matches. CDR3 nucleotide sequence: TGTGCCAGCAGTAACGGACTAGCGGGAGTTACCGGGGAGCTGTTTTTT. Protein product: CASSNGLAGVTGELFF.

This clonotype rates as medium-sized. The chain carries TRBV20-1 and TRBJ1-3, with D possibly matching TRBD1 (5 bases). V was trimmed by 3 bases and J by 2 bases, leaving 14 bases between them. This CDR3 region has 15 residues. The germline V gene has CDR1 DFQATT and CDR2 SNEGSKA (reference sequence). CDR3 in amino acids: CSASRQPSTGNTIYF. For the CDR3, the DNA is TGCAGTGCTAGCCGACAGCCCTCAACTGGAAACACCATATATTTT.

This clonotype was found many times. The V and J genes are TRBV6-5 and TRBJ2-7; no firm D call. Between the trimmed V and J ends, which lost 8 bases and 8 bases, there was a span of 16 bases. CDR1 and CDR2 (germline): MNHEY, SVGAGI. The CDR3 is 12 residues long. CDR3 loop: CASRSDEEKQYF. CDR3 coding DNA: TGTGCCAGCCGTTCAGACGAGGAGAAGCAGTACTTC.